This TCR beta chain was recorded in a study of cytomegalovirus exposure and HLA in healthy donors. Study information: Most genotyped donors, roughly 80% of 350 to 500, had Caucasian-associated genetic ancestry.

The germline CDR1 and CDR2 sequences are LNHDA and SQIVND (reference sequence). Germline trimming cut 5 bases from V and 8 bases from J; bases unmatched to any gene: 5. The CDR3 consists of 13 residues. The primer mix had 60 Vbeta and 13 Jbeta primers. Some clones are missing from TCRdb's copy, which holds only in-frame ones; the method was immunoSEQ multiplex PCR. The listing records around 27,000 clones. The J gene is TRBJ2-1, the V gene TRBV19; 8 bases line up with TRBD1. This receptor was taken from a man younger than 45 in good health and CMV-seronegative. What was sequenced was PBMCs. As DNA, the CDR3 is TGTGCCAGTAGTGGCTGGACAGGGTATGAGCAGTTCTTC. Translating it yields CASSGWTGYEQFF.